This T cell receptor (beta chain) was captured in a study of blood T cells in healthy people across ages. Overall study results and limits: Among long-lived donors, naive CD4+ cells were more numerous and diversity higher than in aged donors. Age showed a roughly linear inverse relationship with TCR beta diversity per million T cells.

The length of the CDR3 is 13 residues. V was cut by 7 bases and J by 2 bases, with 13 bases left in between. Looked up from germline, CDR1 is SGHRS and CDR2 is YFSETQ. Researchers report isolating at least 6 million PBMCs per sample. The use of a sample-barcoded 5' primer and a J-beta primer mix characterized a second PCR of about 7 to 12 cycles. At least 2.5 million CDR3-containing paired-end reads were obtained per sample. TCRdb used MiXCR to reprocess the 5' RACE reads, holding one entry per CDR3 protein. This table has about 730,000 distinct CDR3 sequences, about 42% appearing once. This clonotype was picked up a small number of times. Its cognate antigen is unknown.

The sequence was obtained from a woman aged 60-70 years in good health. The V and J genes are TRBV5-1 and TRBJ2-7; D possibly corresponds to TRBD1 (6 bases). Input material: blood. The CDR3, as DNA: TGCGCCAGCCGTGTGGACAGTACCTACGAGCAGTACTTC. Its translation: CASRVDSTYEQYF.